The next 3 T cell receptor beta chains were all read from a single sample in a study of Ad26.COV2.S vaccination and SARS-CoV-2 variants. Generated by immunoSEQ multiplex PCR, the TCRdb table keeps only in-frame clones and is missing some. The sample records hundreds of thousands of clones, around 87% being singletons. Indicated treatment: around 19 received Ad26.COV2.S at low or high dose, single or two shots; about five received placebo; per-sample allocation not given. Samples came from day 63 after the first vaccine or placebo injection. Here the sequenced sample was peripheral blood, taken in a trial of Ad26.COV2.S vaccine versus placebo. The receptor source for this set is a person aged 18-60 years who received the Ad26.COV2.S COVID-19 vaccine or a placebo.

The rearrangement joins TRBV6-2 or TRBV6-3 to TRBJ2-1; D is uncertain. Germline loops: CDR1 MNHEY, CDR2 SVGEGT. V was cut by 5 bases and J by 3 bases, with 11 bases left in between. This CDR3 spans 14 amino acids. This CDR3 is CASSETWGYNEQFF. CDR3 DNA sequence: TGTGCCAGCAGTGAGACCTGGGGCTACAATGAGCAGTTCTTC.

The rearrangement uses TRBV7-6 and TRBJ2-7; D is perhaps TRBD1 (5 bases). The V end was cut by 1 base, the J end by 3 bases, with 13 bases between. This CDR3 contains 15 residues. Germline V gene lookup returns CDR1 SGHVS and CDR2 FNYEAQ. The CDR3 DNA sequence: TGTGCCAGCAGCTTAGGTCAACAGGAAAACTACGAGCAGTACTTC. This encodes CASSLGQQENYEQYF.

The chain employs TRBV7-8 and TRBJ2-4; 8 bases match TRBD2. The germline V gene has CDR1 SGHVS and CDR2 FQNEAQ. The CDR3 length is 18 residues. V gave up 5 bases and J gave up 0 bases; unmatched junction bases: 12. The CDR3 is CASSPLVAGRLAKNIQYF. CDR3 nucleotides: TGTGCCAGCAGCCCCCTGGTAGCGGGGAGATTAGCCAAAAACATTCAGTACTTC.